This TCR beta chain was obtained from a study of T cells after yellow fever vaccination. Regarding the study as a whole: The booster response re-showed most primary clones: about 96% CD4, approximately 90% CD8.

Regarding this clonotype: Its antigen is undetermined.

Each CDR3 protein gets one entry after TCRdb re-called the 5' RACE reads with MiXCR. The sample lists a few hundred thousand distinct CDR3 sequences, around a sixth occurring once. The CDR3 spans 15 residues. CDR1 is GTSNPN and CDR2 is SVGIG in the germline V gene (reference sequence). Trimming removed 4 bases at V and 9 bases at J, with 22 bases between. This chain joins TRBV30 and TRBJ1-5, with a possible D match to TRBD1 (6 bases). The origin of this receptor is a man younger than 35 who received the YFV17D yellow fever vaccine. The sample in question was PBMCs, obtained 5 to 6 days after the first yellow fever vaccination. The CDR3 here is CAWNPTGLSVTPQHF. The CDR3 DNA reads as TGTGCCTGGAACCCCACAGGGCTCAGTGTGACGCCCCAGCATTTT.